Shown below are 20 T cell receptor beta chains from a single sample sequenced in a study of blood T cell repertoires in COVID-19. Measured with immunoSEQ multiplex PCR; TCRdb has only the in-frame clones, and not every one. The sample includes around 200,000 clones, 83% of them seen just once. The sample was peripheral blood. The receptors originated from a woman in her thirties or forties with active or convalescent COVID-19.

The chain has TRBV1 and TRBJ1-1; TRBD1, the table's D call, was not compared with the DNA. TRBV1 is a pseudogene. This CDR3 contains 16 residues. The CDR3 reads CTSSQDEQGGNTEAFF. CDR3 DNA: TGCACCAGCAGCCAAGATGAGCAAGGGGGGAACACTGAAGCTTTCTTT.

The chain recombines TRBV3-1 (or the pseudogene TRBV3-2) with TRBJ1-2, with a tentative D call TRBD1 (6 bases). Germline V lookup: CDR1 LGHDT, CDR2 YNNKEL (reference sequence). The CDR3 spans 12 residues. V was trimmed by 4 bases and J by 3 bases, leaving 6 bases between them. The CDR3 spells CASSPGDYGYTF. CDR3 DNA sequence: TGTGCCAGCAGCCCAGGGGACTATGGCTACACCTTC.

The V gene is TRBV7-2, the J gene TRBJ2-1; D might be TRBD1 (6 bases). This CDR3 spans 14 amino acids. V lost 5 bases and J 4 bases, leaving 12 bases between the germline ends. Per the germline V gene, CDR1 is SGHTA and CDR2 is FQGNSA. The CDR3 nucleotides read TGTGCCAGCAGCCCCAAGACAGGTTACAATGAGCAGTTCTTC. It codes for CASSPKTGYNEQFF.

This clone was observed once. This chain links TRBV3-1 (or the pseudogene TRBV3-2) with TRBJ1-2; 10 bases agree with TRBD1. The germline gives CDR1 LGHDT, CDR2 YNNKEL (reference sequence). Losses at the gene ends were 0 bases for V and 6 bases for J; bases not matched to a gene: 1. The CDR3 has 14 residues. The DNA of the CDR3 is TGTGCCAGCAGCCAAGAGGGGACAGGGGATGGCTACACCTTC. This sequence encodes CASSQEGTGDGYTF.

The rearrangement links TRBV21-1 to TRBJ1-1. TRBV21-1 is a listed pseudogene. This CDR3 has 13 residues. DNA of the CDR3: TGTGCCAGCAGCAAACGGTGGTCCCCTGAAGCTTTCTTT. Translated: CASSKRWSPEAFF.

This clone was counted a few times. J is TRBJ1-2 and V is TRBV11-3; 8 nucleotides match TRBD1. This CDR3 comprises 16 residues. Germline V gene lookup returns CDR1 SGHNT and CDR2 YENEEA. The V and J ends lost 4 bases and 2 bases, in that order; junction bases with no gene match: 9. This chain's CDR3 is CASSSRGTGANYGYTF. In DNA, the CDR3 is TGTGCCAGCAGCTCCAGGGGGACAGGTGCCAACTATGGCTACACCTTC.

The V gene is TRBV4-2, the J gene TRBJ2-7; 8 positions agree with TRBD2. This CDR3 contains 16 residues. Germline V gene data show CDR1 as LGHNA and CDR2 as YNFKEQ. The V and J ends lost 0 bases and 0 bases, in that order; junction bases with no gene match: 4. CDR3 nucleotides: TGTGCCAGCAGCCAAGATCCCGCGGGAGGCTCCTACGAGCAGTACTTC. As protein: CASSQDPAGGSYEQYF.

This clone has only a few counts. The chain couples TRBV4-2 to TRBJ1-5, with 9 bases that match TRBD1. V trimming: 2 bases; J trimming: 5 bases; junction bases outside the gene matches: 1. Germline V gene sequence: CDR1 LGHNA, CDR2 YNFKEQ. The CDR3 is 14 residues long. The CDR3 sequence is CASSQRQGDQPQHF. DNA for the CDR3: TGTGCCAGCAGCCAACGACAGGGGGATCAGCCCCAGCATTTT.

The rearrangement links TRBV30 to TRBJ1-2; a possible D gene is TRBD1 (5 bases). This CDR3 is 14 amino acids long. The V and J ends lost 3 bases and 7 bases respectively, with 18 bases between them. Germline-derived CDR1 and CDR2 are GTSNPN and SVGIG (reference sequence). CDR3 protein: CAWSTSQGGLGYTF. CDR3 in DNA: TGTGCCTGGAGCACCAGCCAGGGAGGCCTTGGCTACACCTTC.

The chain recombines TRBV19 with TRBJ1-1; possibly TRBD1 for D (6 bases). In germline, CDR1 is LNHDA, CDR2 SQIVND (reference sequence). Trimming stripped 5 bases from V and 0 bases from J, with 13 bases between. The CDR3 extends over 15 amino acids. The DNA for the CDR3 is TGTGCCAGTAGTTCCCCCAGGGGCCTGAACACTGAAGCTTTCTTT. Encoded protein: CASSSPRGLNTEAFF.

V and J are TRBV18 and TRBJ1-4; 7 positions match TRBD1. The germline V gene has CDR1 KGHSH and CDR2 LQKENI. The CDR3 spans 17 residues. V was pared by 1 base and J by 2 bases, with 7 bases of the junction left unmatched. The CDR3 DNA reads TGTGCCAGCTCACCACTACAGGGACAGACGACTAATGAAAAACTGTTTTTT. Translating gives CASSPLQGQTTNEKLFF.

The chain's CDR3 is CATSGQTSYEQYF. Written as DNA, the CDR3 is TGTGCCACCTCAGGGCAGACTTCCTACGAGCAGTACTTC. The J gene is TRBJ2-7, the V gene TRBV24-1; D might be TRBD1 (5 bases). Trimming shortened V by 9 bases and J by 1 base, and 12 bases separated the two germline ends. Germline loops: CDR1 KGHDR, CDR2 SFDVKD. The CDR3 consists of 13 residues.

The gene calls are TRBV9 and TRBJ2-2, with TRBD2 matching over 9 bases. Germline values: CDR1 SGDLS, CDR2 YYNGEE. V lost 0 bases and J lost 3; bases outside the gene matches: 6. The CDR3 length is 17 residues. The CDR3 DNA follows: TGTGCCAGCAGCGTAGCTGGGGTAGCGGGGGACACCGGGGAGCTGTTTTTT. Protein: CASSVAGVAGDTGELFF.

The CDR3 DNA sequence: TGTGCCTGGAGTGTGTCAGAGGCGGTCGGCTACACCTTC. Amino acids: CAWSVSEAVGYTF. The chain combines TRBV30 with TRBJ1-2; D gene unclear. CDR1 and CDR2 (germline): GTSNPN, SVGIG (reference sequence). The V end was cut by 0 bases, the J end by 8 bases, with 13 bases between. The CDR3 contains 13 residues.

The rearrangement joins TRBV30 to TRBJ1-6; 8 nucleotides align to TRBD1. This CDR3 is built from 14 residues. The germline CDR1 and CDR2 sequences are GTSNPN and SVGIG (reference sequence). V gave up 4 bases and J gave up 9 bases; unmatched junction bases: 8. CDR3: CAWTSTGEGSPLHF. The CDR3 coding sequence is TGTGCCTGGACCTCGACAGGGGAGGGTTCACCCCTCCACTTT. The full variable domain, its missing parts supplied by reference TRBV30 and TRBJ1-6, is SQTIHQWPATLVQPVGSPLSLECTVEGTSNPNLYWYRQAAGRGLQLLFYSVGIGQISSEVPQNLSASRPQDRQFILSSKKLLLSDSGFYLCAWTSTGEGSPLHFGNGTRLTVT.

Here the CDR3 DNA reads TGTGCCAGCTCACCACTAGGACAGGTTAACACCGGGGAGCTGTTTTTT. Translating it yields CASSPLGQVNTGELFF. The chain recombines TRBV18 with TRBJ2-2; 7 nucleotides line up with TRBD1. CDR3 length: 16 residues. The germline V gene has CDR1 KGHSH and CDR2 LQKENI. V was pared by 1 base and J by 2 bases, with 4 bases of the junction left unmatched. Full variable domain (remainder filled in from reference TRBV18 and TRBJ2-2): NAGVMQNPRHLVRRRGQEARLRCSPMKGHSHVYWYRQLPEEGLKFMVYLQKENIIDESGMPKERFSAEFPKEGPSILRIQQVVRGDSAAYFCASSPLGQVNTGELFFGEGSRLTVL.

The genes are TRBV6-5 and TRBJ1-3; tentative D call: TRBD1 (5 bases). Trimming removed 7 bases at V and 2 bases at J, with 15 bases between. CDR1 MNHEY and CDR2 SVGAGI come from the germline V gene. The CDR3 has 15 amino acids. The DNA of the CDR3 is TGTGCCAGCAACCCGCAGGGAGGCCCTGGAAACACCATATATTTT. Protein sequence: CASNPQGGPGNTIYF.

This chain links TRBV21-1 with TRBJ1-3. TRBV21-1 is annotated as a pseudogene. This CDR3 comprises 15 residues. The CDR3 protein is CASSKAGGRRNTIYF. In nucleotides, the CDR3 is TGTGCCAGCAGCAAAGCAGGAGGAAGGAGAAACACCATATATTTT.

The J gene is TRBJ2-1, the V gene TRBV6-5, with 8 positions matching TRBD1. The J segment lost 1 base and the V segment lost 6 bases, leaving 2 bases of the junction unmatched. Germline loops: CDR1 MNHEY, CDR2 SVGAGI. CDR3 size: 14 residues. As DNA, the CDR3 is TGTGCCAGCAGGACAGGGGTTTCCTACAATGAGCAGTTCTTC. Residues: CASRTGVSYNEQFF.

In DNA form, the CDR3 reads TGTGCTAGTGGTTTGGTACGGAGCGGGTTCAGCTCCTACAATGAGCAGTTCTTC. Translation gives CASGLVRSGFSSYNEQFF. The rearrangement uses TRBV12-5 and TRBJ2-1; possible D gene TRBD2, 6 bases. From germline, CDR1 is LGHNT and CDR2 FRNRAP. There are 18 residues in the CDR3. V was shortened by 0 bases and J by 0 bases, with 15 bases between the two germline ends.